This T cell receptor (beta chain) derives from a study of persistence of HIV-infected CD4 T cells. As for the study in general: A couple of participants gave one leukapheresis sample; others gave up to about 180 mL blood repeatedly.

Sequencing used immunoSEQ version 4 in survey mode. Data came from immunoSEQ multiplex PCR; TCRdb stores just in-frame clones and leaves some out. This sample yields 23,000 or so clones, of which less than 85% are seen a single time; roughly 1.8% belongs to the top ten. Findings of the study overall: Rare CMV-responding cells carrying HIV-1 proviruses were not analyzed separately for TCR.

An overlapping HIV-1 Gag peptide pool stimulated these cells at about 1 ug/peptide/mL. Sorting selected CD4+ T cells upregulating both CD40 ligand and CD69. This clone is termed medium-sized. Its antigen is unknown. The CDR3 contains 16 residues. Looked up from germline, CDR1 is LGHDT and CDR2 is YNNKEL (reference sequence). V lost 0 bases to trimming and J lost 6 bases, with 17 bases between them. The source of this sequence is an adult man with HIV who was CMV-seropositive. Specimen: CD4+ T cells sorted from PBMCs after roughly 18-hour stimulation, collected from a patient who received antiretroviral therapy. This chain joins TRBV3-1 (or the pseudogene TRBV3-2) and TRBJ1-2, with unresolved D. CDR3 loop: CASSQDGGRSSHGYTF. CDR3 nucleotides: TGTGCCAGCAGCCAAGATGGAGGACGGTCGAGCCATGGCTACACCTTC.